This T cell receptor (beta chain) was sequenced for a study of blood T cell repertoires in COVID-19. For the study at large: Samples came from the United States, Italy and Spain, spanning acute and convalescent COVID-19.

The ends were cut back, 0 bases at V and 4 bases at J, with 7 bases in the middle. The CDR3 consists of 13 residues. Germline CDR1 is SGHNT and CDR2 is YYREEE (reference sequence). This table comes from immunoSEQ multiplex PCR, and its TCRdb copy is limited to in-frame clones, with some not included. In the table there are roughly 90,000 clones, 80% of which are singletons. The J gene is TRBJ1-1, the V gene TRBV5-4; D possibly corresponds to TRBD1 (5 bases). This receptor was taken from a woman in her 70s with acute or convalescent COVID-19. The sequencing input was peripheral blood. The CDR3 DNA follows: TGTGCCAGCAGCTTGGGACAGAGCACTGAAGCTTTCTTT. It codes for CASSLGQSTEAFF.